The clone carrying this T cell receptor (beta chain) was observed a few times. The antigen is not known. The data were taken from a study of T-cell reconstitution after alpha-beta-depleted transplantation in children. Germline loops: CDR1 MNHEY, CDR2 SVGAGI. V dropped 7 bases and J dropped 3 bases, with 13 bases sitting between them. The CDR3 extends over 14 amino acids. A library of TCRbeta sequences, prepared with unique molecular identifiers, was generated. MiXCR was run by TCRdb on the PCR reads, yielding one entry per CDR3 protein. The sample contains approximately 500,000 distinct CDR3 sequences, about 11% of which appear only once. General observations from the study: The origin of alpha-beta T cells about two months after transplant was reportedly several hundred expanded graft clones. Certain patients had high TCRbeta diversity at day 60, and it came from recipient T cells and thymic progenitors that survived. The authors attributed T-cell counts and diversity one year after transplant mostly to newly produced T cells.

The TCR was taken from a child aged 2 to 10 with inherited bone marrow failure, due to receive a stem cell transplant. Sequencing used PBMCs, obtained before TCRalphabeta/CD19-depleted stem cell transplant. The chain recombines TRBV6-5 with TRBJ2-1; D is possibly TRBD2 (6 bases). CDR3 bases: TGTGCCAGCAAGGAGGGAGGCCGCTACAATGAGCAGTTCTTC. It codes for CASKEGGRYNEQFF.